Presented here are 2 T cell receptor beta chains from one specimen sequenced in a study of T cell responses to AZD1222 COVID-19 vaccine. The repertoire was sequenced with immunoSEQ multiplex PCR; TCRdb's copy has only in-frame clones and lacks some. Among around 80,000 clones listed, roughly 84% were seen once. Sequenced here: peripheral blood, sampled on day 0 of AZD1222 vaccination. The receptor source for this set is an adult in good health.

V gene TRBV6-1 combines with J gene TRBJ2-1, with D perhaps being TRBD1 or TRBD2 (6 bases each). CDR1 MNHNS and CDR2 SASEGT come from the germline V gene. The CDR3 sequence is 16 residues long. The V and J ends lost 1 base and 4 bases respectively, with 14 bases between them. DNA of the CDR3: TGTGCCAGCAGTGAAGGTGTCGGAGGGGGGTACAATGAGCAGTTCTTC. Protein sequence: CASSEGVGGGYNEQFF.

CDR3 in DNA: TGTGCCAGCAGTCCCCTAGCGTTCAATGAGCAGTTCTTC. Translation: CASSPLAFNEQFF. The chain couples TRBV27 to TRBJ2-1; possible D gene TRBD2, 6 bases. The CDR3 spans 13 residues. The germline V gene has CDR1 MNHEY and CDR2 SMNVEV (reference sequence). V shed 5 bases and J shed 6 bases, with 11 bases lying between them.